This T cell receptor (beta chain) was recovered during a study of shared clonotypes between healthy human individuals. Clones were read by immunoSEQ multiplex PCR, and TCRdb kept only the in-frame ones, dropping some. Here the sample spans around 1,000,000 clones, approximately 75% being singletons. This clone was picked up a small number of times. Trimming cost V 5 bases and J 0 bases, with 13 bases left between them. The V gene's germline CDR1 is SGHTA and CDR2 FQGNSA. CDR3 length: 15 amino acids. The sequence was collected from a man between 18 and 35 years old in good health. Some clones in this sample may be carry-over from other donors' samples. The V gene is TRBV7-2, the J gene TRBJ2-5; D is perhaps TRBD1 or TRBD2 (5 bases each). Input material: memory CD4+ T cells from PBMCs. Subset reported: CD45RA-negative fraction. CDR3: CASSPGALYQETQYF. CDR3 nucleotides: TGTGCCAGCAGCCCCGGGGCTCTGTACCAAGAGACCCAGTACTTC.